This T cell receptor beta chain was recovered during a study of CD8 T cells in Susac syndrome. Worth noting for this clonotype: Antigen specificity is unknown. One end of the junction is discordant with germline, which a read error may explain.

Sequencing targeted TCR beta in blood CD8+ and CD4+ T cells. Stable or active relapsing-remitting multiple sclerosis, untreated and meeting revised McDonald criteria, defined the controls. General study points: The study's TCR sequencing and HLA analysis drew on a certain number of individuals. That number was acknowledged as relatively small.

Looked up from germline, CDR1 is GTSNPN and CDR2 is SVGIG (reference sequence). The CDR3 runs to 14 residues. Roughly 0.45 to 1 ug RNA was reverse transcribed with random hexamers. An immunoSEQ multiplex PCR amplified TCR beta CDR3 over 54 Vbeta and 13 Jbeta. TCRdb passed the immunoSEQ multiplex PCR reads through MiXCR, listing each CDR3 protein once. The table lists some 450,000 distinct CDR3 sequences, approximately 85% of them singletons. The TCR was taken from a human donor with multiple sclerosis. The specimen was CD8+ T cells from PBMCs. The chain links TRBV30 to TRBJ2-5; 13 nucleotides match TRBD2. The CDR3 region has the DNA TGTGCCTGGAGTGTCCGGGGACTAGCGGGGCCCATCAACTTC. As protein: CAWSVRGLAGPINF.